This T cell receptor (beta chain) was recovered during a study of cytomegalovirus exposure and HLA in healthy donors. It was with 60 Vbeta and 13 Jbeta primers that the PCR ran. The repertoire was sequenced with immunoSEQ multiplex PCR; TCRdb's copy has only in-frame clones and lacks some. The table has about 150,000 clones, roughly 62% seen once. V dropped 4 bases and J dropped 7 bases, with 13 bases sitting between them. Per the germline V gene, CDR1 is LNHDA and CDR2 is SQIVND (reference sequence). CDR3 length: 13 residues. The J gene is TRBJ1-2, the V gene TRBV19; D remains unclear. The sequencing input was PBMCs. The origin of this receptor is a male donor in good health and CMV-seronegative. CDR3 sequence: CASSRDPRGGYTF. In DNA form, the CDR3 reads TGTGCCAGTAGTAGAGACCCGCGGGGTGGCTACACCTTC.